The clone carrying this T cell receptor beta chain has only a few counts. Its antigen is unidentified. CDR1 is MDHEN and CDR2 is SYDVKM in the germline V gene. V lost 10 bases and J lost 5, with 20 bases in between. The CDR3 has 14 residues. Healthy HIV-negative adults with no recent acute infections or vaccinations were recruited as donors. TCRdb's table, derived via immunoSEQ multiplex PCR, lists solely in-frame clones and lacks some. The profile shows some 680,000 clones, about 80% of them singletons. The source of the sample is a study of shared clonotypes between healthy human individuals. Study results and limitations: The authors sampled blood alone, and tissue repertoires likely differ. Memory subsets generally showed lower estimated richness than naive subsets. Sequencing of the sorted subsets was shown by rarefaction to be incomplete despite large depth.

Sequenced: memory CD4+ T cells sorted from blood. Subset noted: CD45RA-negative fraction. This TCR was sampled from a woman under 40 in good health. This rearrangement joins TRBV28 to TRBJ2-5, with D perhaps matching TRBD1 or TRBD2 (5 bases each). The CDR3: CATRRSGPGETQYF. In DNA, the CDR3 is TGTGCCACCCGACGTTCGGGGCCGGGGGAGACCCAGTACTTC. The entire variable domain, with the rest obtained from reference TRBV28 and TRBJ2-5, is as follows: DVKVTQSSRYLVKRTGEKVFLECVQDMDHENMFWYRQDPGLGLRLIYFSYDVKMKEKGDIPEGYSVSREKKERFSLILESASTNQTSMYLCATRRSGPGETQYFGPGTRLLVL.